Listed here is a single T cell receptor (beta chain). This clone occurred a few times. Its recognized antigen is unknown. No base quality values were provided; no much bigger clone lies one nucleotide off. The source of the sample is a study of OX40 agonist ivuxolimab in advanced cancers. The study in broad terms: Ivuxolimab, which targeted the costimulatory receptor OX40 (CD134), was an agonistic, fully human IgG2 monoclonal antibody. The point of sequencing TCRbeta in the periphery was to test whether ivuxolimab changed TCR sequence diversity and drove clonal T-cell expansion. In the dose-escalation cohort, 70% to 85% of patients were male, and the mean age was approximately 55 years, with a range of roughly 20 to 80. Intravenous ivuxolimab was administered to patients every 2 weeks at six dose levels: 0.01, 0.1, 0.3, 1.5, 3 and 10 mg/kg. Partial responses occurred in three dose-escalation patients, of whom one had hepatocellular carcinoma and two had cutaneous melanoma. The paper reports the monotherapy dose-escalation portion (N of about 56 patients) of the phase I ivuxolimab trial. Of the roughly 50 dose-escalation patients, hepatocellular carcinoma was present in some 19, melanoma in roughly 15, renal cell carcinoma in 9 and head and neck cancer in 9. Prior anti-PD-1, anti-PD-L1 or anti-CTLA-4 therapy was permitted, and checkpoint inhibitors had been received by around 40% of dose-escalation patients.

Study-wide findings and limitations: In the 0.1-3.0 mg/kg groups, partial responders were among the patients with the lowest normalized peripheral clonal expansion, particularly in CD8+ T cells. On average, CD8+ T cells showed more expanded clones than CD4+ T cells after ivuxolimab. At doses from 0.1 to 3.0 mg/kg, clonal expansion was seen in both CD4+ and CD8+ blood T cells between baseline and week 6. Low levels of normalized T-cell clonal expansion were also seen in some patients who did not respond. The antigen specificity of the peripheral T cells that underwent clonal expansion was not determined.

V is cut back by 4 bases and J by 1 base, with 6 bases in the junction unmatched. The CDR3 has 16 amino acids, counting the end cysteine and phenylalanine. Just CDR3 DNA is preserved here, 48 bases in frame from base 1. The CDR1 and CDR2 encoded by the germline V gene (reference sequence) are LNHDA and SQIVND. Patients with a history of autoimmune disease or receiving systemic immunosuppression were excluded from the trial. Peripheral blood for TCR sequencing was drawn from every dose cohort at baseline, at cycle 4 day 1 and at cycle 7 day 1. Samples were obtained from an open-label, multicenter, first-in-human phase I dose-escalation trial of ivuxolimab. Adults with locally advanced or metastatic head and neck squamous cell, hepatocellular, melanoma or renal cell carcinoma were enrolled in the trial. Before TCR sequencing, CD4+ T cells and CD8+ T cells from peripheral blood were sorted into separate populations.

For sequencing of the TCRbeta CDR3 region, genomic DNA was extracted from the sorted cells. The immunoSEQ Assay was used to sequence the TCRbeta CDR3 regions. TCRdb holds this immuneACCESS table with in-frame rearrangements only. Some clones are missing; in checked studies, unresolved V genes explain under half, and the rest has no known cause. The table for this sample lists around 77,000 clones; around 94% of them were counted only once. The top ten hold 4.8% of the sample. The sequence came from an adult with an advanced solid tumor such as melanoma, head and neck, liver or kidney cancer. This sample comprised CD4+ or CD8+ T cells sorted from blood, obtained in a trial of the OX40 agonist ivuxolimab. The rearrangement combines TRBV19 with TRBJ2-7, with 11 bases matching TRBD2. The sequenced DNA is TGTGCCAGTAGTAGGGGACTAGCGGTCCGTTCCTACGAGCAGTACTTC. This encodes CASSRGLAVRSYEQYF.